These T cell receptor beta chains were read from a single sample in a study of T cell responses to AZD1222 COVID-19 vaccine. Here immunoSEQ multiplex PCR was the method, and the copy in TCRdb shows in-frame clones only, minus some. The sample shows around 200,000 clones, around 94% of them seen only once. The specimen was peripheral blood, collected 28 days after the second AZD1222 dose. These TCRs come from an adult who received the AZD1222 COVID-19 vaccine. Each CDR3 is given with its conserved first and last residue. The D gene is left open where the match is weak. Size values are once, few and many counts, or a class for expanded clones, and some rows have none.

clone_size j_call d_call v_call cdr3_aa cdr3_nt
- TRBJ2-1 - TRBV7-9 CASDTGTRKGNEQFF TGTGCCAGCGACACCGGGACCCGCAAGGGTAATGAGCAGTTCTTC
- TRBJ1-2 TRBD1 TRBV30 CAWNQAQGAPTF TGTGCCTGGAATCAAGCGCAGGGGGCCCCCACCTTC
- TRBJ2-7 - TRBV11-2 CASSLNAGISYEQYF TGTGCCAGCAGCTTAAATGCAGGGATATCCTACGAGCAGTACTTC
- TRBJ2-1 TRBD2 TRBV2 CASRRGTTANGDEQFF TGTGCCAGCAGACGGGGGACTACCGCCAATGGGGATGAGCAGTTCTTC
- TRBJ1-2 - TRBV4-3 CASSQEEGWYGYTF TGCGCCAGCAGCCAAGAGGAAGGGTGGTATGGCTACACCTTC
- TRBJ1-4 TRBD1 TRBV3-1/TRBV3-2 CASRRGQGPLPNEKLFF TGTGCCAGCAGACGGGGACAGGGGCCGCTACCTAATGAAAAACTGTTTTTT
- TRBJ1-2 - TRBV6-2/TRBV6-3 CASSPRDNYGYTF TGTGCCAGCAGTCCACGGGACAACTATGGCTACACCTTC
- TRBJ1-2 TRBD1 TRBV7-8 CASSARRQGASTF TGTGCCAGCAGCGCAAGAAGACAGGGGGCGAGCACCTTC
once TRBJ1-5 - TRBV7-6 CASSNYGAYNSPQHF TGTGCCAGCAGCAACTACGGGGCTTACAATTCGCCCCAGCATTTT
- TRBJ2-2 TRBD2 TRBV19 CATTSGGAAGELFF TGTGCCACTACTAGCGGGGGGGCCGCCGGGGAGCTGTTTTTT
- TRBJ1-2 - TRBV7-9 CASSSLGPKGYGYTF TGTGCCAGCAGCTCGCTGGGACCTAAAGGCTATGGCTACACCTTC
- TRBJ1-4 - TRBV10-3 CAISERGGEREKLFF TGTGCCATCAGTGAGAGGGGCGGTGAACGTGAAAAACTGTTTTTT
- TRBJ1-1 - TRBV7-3 CASSFGTGATFF -
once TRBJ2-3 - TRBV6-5 CASSPGVGDTQYF TGTGCCAGCAGCCCAGGGGTTGGAGATACGCAGTATTTT
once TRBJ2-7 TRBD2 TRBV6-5 CASSSSGGEQYF TGTGCCAGCAGTTCTAGCGGGGGCGAGCAGTACTTC
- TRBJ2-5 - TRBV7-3 CASSFSGGPGETQYF TGTGCCAGCAGCTTCTCAGGAGGGCCTGGGGAGACCCAGTACTTC
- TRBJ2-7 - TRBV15 CATSRDRESYEQYF TGTGCCACCAGCAGAGATCGAGAGTCCTACGAGCAGTACTTC
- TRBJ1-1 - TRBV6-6 CASSYSGMNTEAFF TGTGCCAGCAGTTACTCCGGGATGAACACTGAAGCTTTCTTT
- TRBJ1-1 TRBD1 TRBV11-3 CASSLDRGGRNTEAFF TGTGCCAGCAGCTTAGATAGAGGGGGCCGGAACACTGAAGCTTTCTTT
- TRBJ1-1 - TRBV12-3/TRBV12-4 CASSLRNAFF TGTGCCAGCAGTCTAAGGAATGCTTTCTTT
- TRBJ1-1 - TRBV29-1 CSVERDPNTEAFF TGCAGCGTTGAACGGGACCCGAACACTGAAGCTTTCTTT
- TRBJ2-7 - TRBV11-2 CATQRLGANYEQYF TGTGCCACCCAACGCCTCGGGGCTAACTACGAGCAGTACTTC
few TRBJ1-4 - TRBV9 CASSLRALPAANEKLFF TGTGCCAGCAGCCTCCGGGCCCTACCAGCGGCTAATGAAAAACTGTTTTTT
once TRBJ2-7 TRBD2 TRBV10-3 CAISERLAESSSYEQYF TGTGCCATCAGTGAACGGCTAGCGGAGTCGAGCTCCTACGAGCAGTACTTC
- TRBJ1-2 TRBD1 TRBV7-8 CASSPRGQVVGYTF TGTGCCAGCAGCCCCCGGGGACAGGTCGTTGGCTACACCTTC
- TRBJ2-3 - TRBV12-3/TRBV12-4 CASIGSTDTQYF TGTGCCAGCATTGGCAGCACAGATACGCAGTATTTT